This T cell receptor (beta chain) appears in the sequencing data of a study of T cell responses to AZD1222 COVID-19 vaccine. CDR3 length: 12 amino acids. Trimming took off 1 base at V and 5 bases at J, with 3 bases between the two ends. Germline-derived CDR1 and CDR2 are SGHAT and FQNNGV. Here immunoSEQ multiplex PCR was the method, and the copy in TCRdb shows in-frame clones only, minus some. The data show 100,000 to 120,000 clones, roughly 89% seen once. The sample was peripheral blood, taken 28 days after the second AZD1222 dose. The receptor was derived from an adult who received the AZD1222 COVID-19 vaccine. V usage is TRBV11-2 and J usage is TRBJ2-1; no clear D gene. In DNA form, the CDR3 reads TGTGCCAGCAGCTTAGGACACAATGAGCAGTTCTTC. This translates into CASSLGHNEQFF.